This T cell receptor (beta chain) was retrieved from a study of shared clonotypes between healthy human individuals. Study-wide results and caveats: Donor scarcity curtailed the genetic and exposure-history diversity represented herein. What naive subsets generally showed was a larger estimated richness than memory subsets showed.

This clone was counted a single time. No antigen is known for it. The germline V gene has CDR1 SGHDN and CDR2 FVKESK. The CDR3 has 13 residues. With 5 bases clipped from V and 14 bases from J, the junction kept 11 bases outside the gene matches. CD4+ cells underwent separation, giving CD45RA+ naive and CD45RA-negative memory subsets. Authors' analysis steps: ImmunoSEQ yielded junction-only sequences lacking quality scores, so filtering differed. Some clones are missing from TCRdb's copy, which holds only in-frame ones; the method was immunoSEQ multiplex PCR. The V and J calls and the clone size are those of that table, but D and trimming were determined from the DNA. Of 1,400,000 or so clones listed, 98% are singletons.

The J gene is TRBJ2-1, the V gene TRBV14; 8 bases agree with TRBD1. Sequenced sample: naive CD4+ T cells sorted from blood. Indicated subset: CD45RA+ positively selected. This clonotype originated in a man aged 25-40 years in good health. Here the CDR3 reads CASSETGQEAKFF. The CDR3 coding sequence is TGTGCCAGCAGCGAAACGGGACAGGAAGCAAAGTTCTTC.